A selection of T cell receptor beta chains follows, all from one sample in a study of CD8 T cells in ankylosing spondylitis. TCRdb called the 5' RACE reads again in MiXCR, with one record for every CDR3 protein. The data show 200,000 or so distinct CDR3 sequences, over 15% seen once. Sequencing was performed on blood, either unsorted or a sorted T cell fraction (not recorded which). The receptors stem from a male donor aged 10 to 35 with ankylosing spondylitis or in good health (not recorded which). Each CDR3 is given with its conserved first and last residue. The order of the fields is CDR3 length, V gene, J gene, CDR3 protein.

cdr3_length: 15
v_call: TRBV20-1
j_call: TRBJ2-1
cdr3_aa: CSARQWDRVLDEQFF

cdr3_length: 13
v_call: TRBV5-5
j_call: TRBJ1-4
cdr3_aa: CASNRGREEKLFF

cdr3_length: 15
v_call: TRBV5-1
j_call: TRBJ2-3
cdr3_aa: CASSLTRTVTDTQYF

cdr3_length: 16
v_call: TRBV7-9
j_call: TRBJ2-3
cdr3_aa: CASNPKIEQGPDTQYF

cdr3_length: 14
v_call: TRBV11-2
j_call: TRBJ1-6
cdr3_aa: CASSYKGNNSPLHF

cdr3_length: 15
v_call: TRBV6-5
j_call: TRBJ2-1
cdr3_aa: CASSYSQGVYNEQFF

cdr3_length: 14
v_call: TRBV27
j_call: TRBJ2-7
cdr3_aa: CASSLSRGAYEQYF

cdr3_length: 13
v_call: TRBV5-1
j_call: TRBJ1-1
cdr3_aa: CASSLGANTEAFF

cdr3_length: 15
v_call: TRBV9
j_call: TRBJ2-5
cdr3_aa: CASSILGVSWETQYF

cdr3_length: 14
v_call: TRBV10-2
j_call: TRBJ2-1
cdr3_aa: CASSEGVDYNEQFF

cdr3_length: 14
v_call: TRBV29-1
j_call: TRBJ2-3
cdr3_aa: CSVVGGGNTDTQYF

cdr3_length: 17
v_call: TRBV11-3
j_call: TRBJ2-1
cdr3_aa: CASSGRSDGSSYNEQFF

cdr3_length: 15
v_call: TRBV3-1
j_call: TRBJ1-1
cdr3_aa: CASSPRDSQNTEAFF

cdr3_length: 19
v_call: TRBV6-5
j_call: TRBJ2-1
cdr3_aa: CASSYYGLAGGGSYNEQFF

cdr3_length: 14
v_call: TRBV27
j_call: TRBJ2-7
cdr3_aa: CASSRTSGTSEQYF

cdr3_length: 15
v_call: TRBV6-5
j_call: TRBJ2-3
cdr3_aa: CASSRTGGSQGTQYF

cdr3_length: 15
v_call: TRBV5-6
j_call: TRBJ2-1
cdr3_aa: CASRAGTRPTNEQFF

cdr3_length: 15
v_call: TRBV20-1
j_call: TRBJ2-2
cdr3_aa: CSARASGASTGELFF

cdr3_length: 14
v_call: TRBV9
j_call: TRBJ2-7
cdr3_aa: CASSVVAATYEQYF

cdr3_length: 12
v_call: TRBV29-1
j_call: TRBJ2-1
cdr3_aa: CSVDTGLNEQFF

cdr3_length: 15
v_call: TRBV7-2
j_call: TRBJ2-1
cdr3_aa: CASSPTQVTYNEQFF

cdr3_length: 14
v_call: TRBV20-1
j_call: TRBJ1-4
cdr3_aa: CSAAWGQGNEKLFF

cdr3_length: 13
v_call: TRBV20-1
j_call: TRBJ1-1
cdr3_aa: CSATSPGLTEAFF